This paragraph reports one T cell receptor beta chain. The data stem from a study of blood T cell repertoires in COVID-19. The overall study: Whether acute or convalescent, the COVID-19 samples came from the United States, Italy and Spain.

Profiled with immunoSEQ multiplex PCR; TCRdb holds only in-frame clones, not every one. The sample shows about 130,000 clones, more than 80% of them seen only once. The V segment lost 5 bases and the J segment 7 bases; nucleotides outside the gene matches: 9. CDR3 length: 15 residues. From germline, CDR1 is MNHEY and CDR2 SMNVEV (reference sequence). The source of this sequence is a man over 45 who had recovered from COVID-19. The sample taken for sequencing was PBMCs or T cells enriched from blood (not recorded which). This chain links TRBV27 with TRBJ2-2; 8 positions agree with TRBD2. Written as DNA, the CDR3 is TGTGCCAGCAGTAGGCAACGGGGGGGAGTCGGGGAGCTGTTTTTT. This encodes CASSRQRGGVGELFF.